This TCR beta chain is from a study of blood T cell repertoires in COVID-19. Study-level information: Sources were T cells, B-cell-depleted T cells, or PBMCs; the material itself was cDNA or gDNA.

Original analysis: It was from reference gene primer amplification that nucleated cell counts were estimated. Sequenced by immunoSEQ multiplex PCR; TCRdb stores in-frame clones only, minus some. Clone size and the V and J calls come from that table; the DNA yielded D and trimming. The sample has 110,000 or so clones, roughly 80% seen once. This receptor was taken from a man between 65 and 80 years old with acute or convalescent COVID-19. Sequenced input: peripheral blood.

CDR3 coding DNA: TGTGCCACCAGCAGGTCCATTACTAGCGGTAAATTCGAGCAGTACTTC. The encoded protein is CATSRSITSGKFEQYF. The chain links TRBV15 to TRBJ2-7; 8 bases line up with TRBD2. Germline loops: CDR1 LNHNV, CDR2 YYDKDF (reference sequence). CDR3 length: 16 residues. J gave up 6 bases and V 3 bases, and 13 bases lay outside the gene matches. Looking up the rest from reference TRBV15 and TRBJ2-7 gives the full variable domain: DAMVIQNPRYQVTQFGKPVTLSCSQTLNHNVMYWYQQKSSQAPKLLFHYYDKDFNNEADTPDNFQSRRPNTSFCFLDIRSPGLGDTAMYLCATSRSITSGKFEQYFGPGTRLTVT.